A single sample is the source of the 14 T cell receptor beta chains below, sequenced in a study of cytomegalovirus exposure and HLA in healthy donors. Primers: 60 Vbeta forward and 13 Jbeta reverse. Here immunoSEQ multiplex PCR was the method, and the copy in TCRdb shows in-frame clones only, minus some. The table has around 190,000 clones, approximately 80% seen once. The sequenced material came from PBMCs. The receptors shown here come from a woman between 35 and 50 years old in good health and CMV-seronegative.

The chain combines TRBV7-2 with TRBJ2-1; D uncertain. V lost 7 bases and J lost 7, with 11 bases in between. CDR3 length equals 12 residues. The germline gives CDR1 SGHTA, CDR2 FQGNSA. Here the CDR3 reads CASTYPPNEQFF. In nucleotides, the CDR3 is TGTGCCAGCACCTACCCCCCGAATGAGCAGTTCTTC. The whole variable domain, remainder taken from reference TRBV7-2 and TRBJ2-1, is GAGVSQSPSNKVTEKGKDVELRCDPISGHTALYWYRQSLGQGLEFLIYFQGNSAPDKSGLPSDRFSAERTGGSVSTLTIQRTQQEDSAVYLCASTYPPNEQFFGPGTRLTVL.

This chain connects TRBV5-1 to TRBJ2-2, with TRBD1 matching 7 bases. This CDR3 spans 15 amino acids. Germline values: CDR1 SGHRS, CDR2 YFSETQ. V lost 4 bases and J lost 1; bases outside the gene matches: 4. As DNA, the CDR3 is TGCGCCAGCAGCGTCCGGACAGGGAACACCGGGGAGCTGTTTTTT. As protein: CASSVRTGNTGELFF.

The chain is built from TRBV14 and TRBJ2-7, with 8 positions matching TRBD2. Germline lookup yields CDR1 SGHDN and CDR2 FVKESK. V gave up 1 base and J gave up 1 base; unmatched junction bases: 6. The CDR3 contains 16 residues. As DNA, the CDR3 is TGTGCCAGCAGCCAAGGAGCGGGAGTAGGATCCTACGAGCAGTACGTC. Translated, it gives CASSQGAGVGSYEQYV.

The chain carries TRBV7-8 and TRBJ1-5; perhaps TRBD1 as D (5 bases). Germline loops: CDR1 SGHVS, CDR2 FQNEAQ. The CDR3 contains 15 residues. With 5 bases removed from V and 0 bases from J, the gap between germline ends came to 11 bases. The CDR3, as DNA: TGTGCCAGCAGCCCACAGGTCCATAGCAATCAGCCCCAGCATTTT. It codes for CASSPQVHSNQPQHF.

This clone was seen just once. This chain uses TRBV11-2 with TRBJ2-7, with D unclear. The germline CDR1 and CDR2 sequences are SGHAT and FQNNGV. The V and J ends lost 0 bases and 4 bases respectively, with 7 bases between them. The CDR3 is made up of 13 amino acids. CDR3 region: CASSLERLYEQYF. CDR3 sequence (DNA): TGTGCCAGCAGCTTAGAGCGGTTATACGAGCAGTACTTC. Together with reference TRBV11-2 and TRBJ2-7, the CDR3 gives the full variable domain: EAGVAQSPRYKIIEKRQSVAFWCNPISGHATLYWYQQILGQGPKLLIQFQNNGVVDDSQLPKDRFSAERLKGVDSTLKIQPAKLEDSAVYLCASSLERLYEQYFGPGTRLTVT.

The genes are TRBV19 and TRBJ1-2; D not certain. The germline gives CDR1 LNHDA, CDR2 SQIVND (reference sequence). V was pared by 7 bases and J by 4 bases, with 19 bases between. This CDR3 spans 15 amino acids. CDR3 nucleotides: TGTGCCAGTACCCAACCGCGGGGTATGGCCTATGGCTACACCTTC. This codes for CASTQPRGMAYGYTF. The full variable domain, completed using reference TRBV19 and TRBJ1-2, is DGGITQSPKYLFRKEGQNVTLSCEQNLNHDAMYWYRQDPGQGLRLIYYSQIVNDFQKGDIAEGYSVSREKKESFPLTVTSAQKNPTAFYLCASTQPRGMAYGYTFGSGTRLTVV.

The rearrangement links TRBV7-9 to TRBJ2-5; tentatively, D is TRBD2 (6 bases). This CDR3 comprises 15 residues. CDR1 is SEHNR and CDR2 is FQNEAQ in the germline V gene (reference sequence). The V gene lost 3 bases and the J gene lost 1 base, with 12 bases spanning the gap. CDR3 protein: CASSFSGSAQETQYF. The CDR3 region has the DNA TGTGCCAGCAGCTTCTCCGGGAGCGCCCAAGAGACCCAGTACTTC.

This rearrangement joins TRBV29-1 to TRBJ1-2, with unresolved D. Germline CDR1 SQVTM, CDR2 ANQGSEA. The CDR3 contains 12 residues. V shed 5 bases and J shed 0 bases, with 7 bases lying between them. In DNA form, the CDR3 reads TGCAGCGTTCTGGCAGCTAACTATGGCTACACCTTC. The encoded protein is CSVLAANYGYTF.

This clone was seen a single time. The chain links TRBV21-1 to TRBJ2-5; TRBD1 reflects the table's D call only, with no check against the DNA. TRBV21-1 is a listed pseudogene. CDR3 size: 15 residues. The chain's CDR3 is CASSNSDRFQETQYF. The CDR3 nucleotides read TGTGCCAGCAGCAACTCCGACAGATTTCAAGAGACCCAGTACTTC.

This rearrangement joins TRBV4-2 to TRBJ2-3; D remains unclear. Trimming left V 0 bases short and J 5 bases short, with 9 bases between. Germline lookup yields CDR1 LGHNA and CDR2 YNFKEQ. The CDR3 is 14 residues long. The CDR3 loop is CASSQDSPEDTQYF. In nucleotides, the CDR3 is TGTGCCAGCAGCCAAGATAGCCCCGAAGATACGCAGTATTTT.

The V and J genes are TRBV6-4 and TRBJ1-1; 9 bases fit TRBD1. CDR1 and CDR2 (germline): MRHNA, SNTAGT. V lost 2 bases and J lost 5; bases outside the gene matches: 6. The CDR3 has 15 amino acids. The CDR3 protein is CASSDTEQGATEAFF. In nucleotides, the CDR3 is TGTGCCAGCAGTGACACAGAACAGGGGGCGACTGAAGCTTTCTTT.

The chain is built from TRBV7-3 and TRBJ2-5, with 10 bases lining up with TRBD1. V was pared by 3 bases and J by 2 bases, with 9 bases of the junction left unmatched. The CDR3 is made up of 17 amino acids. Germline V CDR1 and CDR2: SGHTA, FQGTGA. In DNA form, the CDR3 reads TGTGCCAGCAGCTTCCGGAGGGACAGGGGACAACAAGAGACCCAGTACTTC. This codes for CASSFRRDRGQQETQYF.

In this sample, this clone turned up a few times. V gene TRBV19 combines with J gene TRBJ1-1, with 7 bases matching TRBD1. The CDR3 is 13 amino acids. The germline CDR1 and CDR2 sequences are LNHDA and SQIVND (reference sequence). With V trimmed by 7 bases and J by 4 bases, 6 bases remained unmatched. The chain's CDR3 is CASNLQGSTEAFF. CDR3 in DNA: TGTGCCAGTAATTTACAGGGGAGCACTGAAGCTTTCTTT.

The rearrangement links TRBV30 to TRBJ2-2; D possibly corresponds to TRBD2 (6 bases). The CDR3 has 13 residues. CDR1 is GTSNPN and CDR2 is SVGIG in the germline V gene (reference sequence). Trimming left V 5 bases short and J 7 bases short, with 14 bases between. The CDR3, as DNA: TGTGCCTGGCGCGGCGGAGGGTTCGGGGAGCTGTTTTTT. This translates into CAWRGGGFGELFF.